This TCR beta chain stems from a study of tumor-infiltrating lymphocytes in primary liver carcinoma. Study context: Tumors were stage T1-T3 N0M0, about 4 to 10 cm across.

About this clonotype itself: The antigen is undetermined. A much larger clone sits a single nucleotide away, making a read error possible.

Total RNA amounting to roughly 450 ng was the source from which TCR beta cDNA was made with a constant-region primer. Three-round nested multiplex PCR performed with slightly modified ARM-PCR produced the TCR beta libraries. PCR rounds one and two used TRBV1-TRBV30 forward primers with a C-beta reverse primer for approximately 11 cycles each. A single record per CDR3 protein comes from TCRdb applying MiXCR to the multiplex PCR reads. The data hold 35,000 to 45,000 distinct CDR3 sequences, with 75% observed a single time. Study results and caveats: When set against blood, tumors had a significantly higher top-250-clone fraction (p = 0.039).

The V end was cut by 4 bases, the J end by 5 bases, with 18 bases between. This CDR3 region has 15 residues. CDR1 and CDR2 from the germline V gene are MDHEN and SYDVKM. Investigators took RNA and DNA out together from roughly 20-30 mg of unsorted bulk tissue. The sequence was obtained from a woman aged 30 to 39 with primary liver carcinoma and hepatitis B virus infection. The chain joins TRBV28 to TRBJ2-7; D unclear. The sample taken for sequencing was tumor-adjacent normal liver tissue. CDR3 sequence reads: CASSSPVDGENEQYF. The DNA of the CDR3 is TGTGCCAGCAGTTCCCCTGTGGACGGAGAAAACGAGCAGTACTTC. Together with reference TRBV28 and TRBJ2-7, the CDR3 gives the full variable domain: DVKVTQSSRYLVKRTGEKVFLECVQDMDHENMFWYRQDPGLGLRLIYFSYDVKMKEKGDIPEGYSVSREKKERFSLILESASTNQTSMYLCASSSPVDGENEQYFGPGTRLTVT.